The 4 T cell receptor beta chains below all came from one sample that was sequenced in a study of T cell responses to AZD1222 COVID-19 vaccine. Sequencing used immunoSEQ multiplex PCR; TCRdb keeps in-frame clones, though not all of them. The sample lists about 150,000 clones, less than 95% occurring once. The source was peripheral blood, collected 28 days after the second AZD1222 dose. The receptors stem from an adult who received the AZD1222 COVID-19 vaccine.

About this clone: Other DNA sequences in this sample translate to the same CDR3. The chain has TRBV12-3 or TRBV12-4 and TRBJ2-7; no clear D. V was cut by 2 bases and J by 2 bases, with 4 bases left in between. The CDR3 totals 12 residues. CDR3 coding DNA: TGTGCCAGCAGTTTAATGCCCTACGAGCAGTACTTC. Translated: CASSLMPYEQYF.

The V call is TRBV11-2, the J call TRBJ2-7, with D perhaps matching TRBD1 (6 bases). Trimming stripped 2 bases from V and 2 bases from J, with 19 bases between. Looked up from germline, CDR1 is SGHAT and CDR2 is FQNNGV. There are 17 residues in the CDR3. CDR3 coding DNA: TGTGCCAGCAGCTTATTACGGCCGGGACACCTGACCTACGAGCAGTACTTC. Translated, it gives CASSLLRPGHLTYEQYF. Based on the CDR3 plus reference TRBV11-2 and TRBJ2-7, the full variable domain is EAGVAQSPRYKIIEKRQSVAFWCNPISGHATLYWYQQILGQGPKLLIQFQNNGVVDDSQLPKDRFSAERLKGVDSTLKIQPAKLEDSAVYLCASSLLRPGHLTYEQYFGPGTRLTVT.

This sequence joins TRBV5-1 and TRBJ1-5; no clear D. The CDR3 length is 13 residues. Germline V gene sequence: CDR1 SGHRS, CDR2 YFSETQ. V gave up 4 bases and J gave up 6 bases, with 11 bases separating them. Here the CDR3 DNA reads TGCGCCAGCAGCGGGGAGTGGGGTCAGCCCCAGCATTTT. Protein product: CASSGEWGQPQHF.

The chain links TRBV5-1 to TRBJ1-5, with D possibly TRBD1 on 5 matching bases. Germline values: CDR1 SGHRS, CDR2 YFSETQ. The CDR3 extends over 15 amino acids. Trimming removed 1 base at V and 1 base at J, with 9 bases between. The CDR3 protein is CASSLWAGSNQPQHF. CDR3 in DNA: TGCGCCAGCAGCTTGTGGGCAGGGAGCAATCAGCCCCAGCATTTT.